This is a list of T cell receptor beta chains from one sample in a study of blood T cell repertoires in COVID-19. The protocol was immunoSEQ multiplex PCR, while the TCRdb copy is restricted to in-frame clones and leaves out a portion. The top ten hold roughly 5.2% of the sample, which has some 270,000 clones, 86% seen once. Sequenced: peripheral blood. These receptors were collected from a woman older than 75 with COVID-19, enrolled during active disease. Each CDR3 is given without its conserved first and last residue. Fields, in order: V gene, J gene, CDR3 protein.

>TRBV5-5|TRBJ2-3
ASSRGLAGSTDTQY
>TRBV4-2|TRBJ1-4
ASSQGSGTGIRGEKLF
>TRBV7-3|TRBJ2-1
ASSLTSGGPYEQF
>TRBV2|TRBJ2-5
ASSGLGETQY
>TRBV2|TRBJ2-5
ASSLEETQY
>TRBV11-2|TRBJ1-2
ASRRPGQGAHGGYT
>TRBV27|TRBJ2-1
ASMGLTRYNEQF
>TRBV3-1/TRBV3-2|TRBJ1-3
ASSQGGPSSGNTIY
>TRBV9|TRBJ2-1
ASSSSWGLATNEQF
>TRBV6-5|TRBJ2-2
ARRAGRNTGELF
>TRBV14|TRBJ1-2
ASSLVVQAWYT